A selection of T cell receptor beta chains follows, all from one sample in a study of T cells in Graves' hyperthyroidism and ophthalmopathy. TCRdb fed the multiplex PCR reads into MiXCR, producing one record per CDR3 protein. The repertoire holds 300,000 to 400,000 distinct CDR3 sequences, roughly 21% seen once, with over 40% in the top ten. The specimen was blood. Receptors were obtained from a woman in her forties or fifties with Graves' hyperthyroidism. Each CDR3 is given with its conserved first and last residue. A D gene is named only where the DNA matches it firmly. Only part of the rows carry a size: once, few, many, or a class if the clone is expanded.

cdr3_nt cdr3_aa v_call d_call clone_size j_call
TGCAGTGCTGCCCATCGAGCTACTAGCACAGATACGCAGTATTTT CSAAHRATSTDTQYF TRBV20-1 . . TRBJ2-3
TGTGCCAGCAGCCGTCCAGGGGGGGCCACTGAAGCTTTCTTT CASSRPGGATEAFF TRBV3-1 TRBD1 many TRBJ1-1
TGTGCCTGGAGTGTACTGTCTAGAAACAATGAGCAGTTCTTC CAWSVLSRNNEQFF TRBV30 . many TRBJ2-1
TGTGCCAGCAGTTTTAATATCCAGGGGTACGAGCAGTACTTC CASSFNIQGYEQYF TRBV7-9 . few TRBJ2-7
TGCAGTGCCCCTGAGGCCACCGGGGAGCTGTTTTTT CSAPEATGELFF TRBV20-1 . . TRBJ2-2
TGTGCCAGCAGCGTATCCAGCGGCATGGGGAATGAGCAGTTCTTC CASSVSSGMGNEQFF TRBV9 . many TRBJ2-1
TGTGCCAGCAGCATTATTAGCGGGAGGGACAATGAGCAGTTCTTC CASSIISGRDNEQFF TRBV7-9 TRBD2 many TRBJ2-1
TGCAGTGCTAGAGATCCTGGCGGGAGTCAAGAGACCCAGTACTTC CSARDPGGSQETQYF TRBV20-1 TRBD2 . TRBJ2-5
TGTGCCAGCAGCTCGGGGACTAGCGGGAGGGTGAAGGGTACGCAGTATTTT CASSSGTSGRVKGTQYF TRBV11-3 TRBD2 many TRBJ2-3
TGTGCCAGCAGTTTAATCGAACAGACTGAAGCTTTCTTT CASSLIEQTEAFF TRBV12-3/TRBV12-4 . many TRBJ1-1
TGTGCCTGGAGTTTACTCAGGGGAGCTAACTATGGCTACACCTTC CAWSLLRGANYGYTF TRBV30 . many TRBJ1-2
TGTGCCAGCAGCTTGGCCGACTGGGACAGCAATCAGCCCCAGCATTTT CASSLADWDSNQPQHF TRBV12-3/TRBV12-4 . . TRBJ1-5
TGTGCCAGCAGTTTATTTGAGGAGAGCACAGATACGCAGTATTTT CASSLFEESTDTQYF TRBV28 . many TRBJ2-3
TGTGCCTGGAGACAGGTGCCTTACTCTGGAAACACCATATATTTT CAWRQVPYSGNTIYF TRBV30 . few TRBJ1-3
TGTGCCAGCAGTCACCCTAGCGGGAGAGGGGACTCCTACGAGCAGTACTTC CASSHPSGRGDSYEQYF TRBV12-3/TRBV12-4 TRBD2 . TRBJ2-7
TGCGCCAGCAGCCTACCCACCGGGACACCAAATCAGCCCCAGCATTTT CASSLPTGTPNQPQHF TRBV4-1 . few TRBJ1-5
TGTGCCAGCAGTGCCTCCTGGGGAGATACGCAGTATTTT CASSASWGDTQYF TRBV27 . . TRBJ2-3
TGTGCCAGCAGTTCACAGGGAGAGCAGTACTTC CASSSQGEQYF TRBV28 . few TRBJ2-7
TGTGCCAGCATTCCGGACCTCGGGGCCAACGTCCTGACTTTC CASIPDLGANVLTF TRBV2 . many TRBJ2-6
TGCGCCAGCAGACCGACAGGGGGCACGGACACCGGGGAGCTGTTTTTT CASRPTGGTDTGELFF TRBV5-1 TRBD1 few TRBJ2-2
TGTGCCAGCGGGACAGACTTGGGGACTGAAGCTTTCTTT CASGTDLGTEAFF TRBV2 TRBD1 many TRBJ1-1
TGTGCCAGCAGCGTAGTTTTCGGAGGCACAGATACGCAGTATTTT CASSVVFGGTDTQYF TRBV9 . . TRBJ2-3
TGTGCCAGCAGTCCAGGCCGCACGGGGGAGACCCAGTACTTC CASSPGRTGETQYF TRBV6-1 . many TRBJ2-5
TGTGCCAGCAGTCGGACAGGGAGTAGTGAAAAACTGTTTTTT CASSRTGSSEKLFF TRBV2 TRBD1 . TRBJ1-4
TGTGCCAGCAGTTCTTGGACTAGCGGGAATGTGAGGAACGAGCAGTACTTC CASSSWTSGNVRNEQYF TRBV27 TRBD2 many TRBJ2-7
TGTGCCAGCAGCGCGGCCTTCGGGGGCCCCTCTGGAAACACCATATATTTT CASSAAFGGPSGNTIYF TRBV27 . few TRBJ1-3
TGCAGCGTTGACGGGACAGGGGGTTACGAGCAGTACTTC CSVDGTGGYEQYF TRBV29-1 TRBD1 many TRBJ2-7
TGCGCCAGCAGCCCTTTACTGAGGGGGAACACTGAAGCTTTCTTT CASSPLLRGNTEAFF TRBV5-1 . . TRBJ1-1
TGTGCCAGCAGCTTCATAGGGGGCGAGCAGTACTTC CASSFIGGEQYF TRBV7-3 . . TRBJ2-7
TGTGCCAGCAGTGCTTCCTTAGCCAAAAACATTCAGTACTTC CASSASLAKNIQYF TRBV2 . few TRBJ2-4
TGTGCCAGCAGCTTTAGCGGGCGGATAGATACGCAGTATTTT CASSFSGRIDTQYF TRBV3-1 TRBD2 . TRBJ2-3
TGTGCCAGCAGCCCCCGTGGACTAGCAGCCCTCACAGATACGCAGTATTTT CASSPRGLAALTDTQYF TRBV14 TRBD2 many TRBJ2-3
TGTGCCAGCAGTGCCTCGGACAGGGGCAATCACCCCCAGCATTTT CASSASDRGNHPQHF TRBV25-1 TRBD1 few TRBJ1-5